This T cell receptor (beta chain) was recorded in a study of blood T cell repertoires in COVID-19. The assay was immunoSEQ multiplex PCR, and TCRdb's table has in-frame clones only and misses some. This sample carries tens of thousands of clones, around 84% of them seen once, and the ten largest clones take 1.6%. This TCR derives from a man aged 45-65 years with acute or convalescent COVID-19. The sequenced sample was peripheral blood.

CDR3 sequence: CAISGQDAVMGEAFF. The CDR3 nucleotides are TGTGCCATCAGTGGACAGGACGCCGTCATGGGTGAAGCTTTCTTT. V and J are TRBV10-3 and TRBJ1-1; a weak D match, TRBD1 (6 bases). This CDR3 contains 15 residues. Trimming took off 4 bases at V and 7 bases at J, with 19 bases between the two ends. Germline V CDR1 and CDR2: ENHRY, SYGVKD.